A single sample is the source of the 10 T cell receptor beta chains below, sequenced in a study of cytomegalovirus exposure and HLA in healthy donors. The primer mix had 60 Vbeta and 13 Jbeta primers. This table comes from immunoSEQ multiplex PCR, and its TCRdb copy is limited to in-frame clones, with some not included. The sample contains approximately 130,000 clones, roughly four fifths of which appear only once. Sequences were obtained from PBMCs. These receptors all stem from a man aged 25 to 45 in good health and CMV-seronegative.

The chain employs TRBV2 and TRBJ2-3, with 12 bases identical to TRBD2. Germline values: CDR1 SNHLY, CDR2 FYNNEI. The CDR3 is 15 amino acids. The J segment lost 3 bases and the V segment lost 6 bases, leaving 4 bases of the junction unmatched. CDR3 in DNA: TGTGCCAGCAGGGTCGGACTAGCGGGGACAGATACGCAGTATTTT. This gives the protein CASRVGLAGTDTQYF.

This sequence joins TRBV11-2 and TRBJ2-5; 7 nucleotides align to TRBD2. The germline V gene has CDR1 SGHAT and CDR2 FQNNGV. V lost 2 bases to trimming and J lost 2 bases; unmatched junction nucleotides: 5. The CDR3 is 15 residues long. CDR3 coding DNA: TGTGCCAGCAGCTTATTAGTAGCGGGTCAAGAGACCCAGTACTTC. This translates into CASSLLVAGQETQYF.

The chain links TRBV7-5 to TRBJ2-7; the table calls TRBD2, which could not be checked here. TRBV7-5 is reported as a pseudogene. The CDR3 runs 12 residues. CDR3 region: CARSSLLYEQYF. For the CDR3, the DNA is TGTGCCAGAAGCTCCCTCCTGTACGAGCAGTACTTC.

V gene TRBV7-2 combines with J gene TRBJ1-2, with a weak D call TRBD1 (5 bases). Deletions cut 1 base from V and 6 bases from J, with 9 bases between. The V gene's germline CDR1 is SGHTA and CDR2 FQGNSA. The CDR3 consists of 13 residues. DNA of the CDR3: TGTGCCAGCAGCTTAGATCAGGGCGATGGCTACACCTTC. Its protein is CASSLDQGDGYTF.

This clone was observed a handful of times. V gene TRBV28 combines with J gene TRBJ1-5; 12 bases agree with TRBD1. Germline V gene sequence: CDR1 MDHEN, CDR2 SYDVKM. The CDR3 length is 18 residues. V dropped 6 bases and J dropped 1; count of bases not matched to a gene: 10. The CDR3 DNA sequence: TGTGCCAGCAGAGCGAGTGGGACAGGGGGCGGGAGCAATCAGCCCCAGCATTTT. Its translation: CASRASGTGGGSNQPQHF.

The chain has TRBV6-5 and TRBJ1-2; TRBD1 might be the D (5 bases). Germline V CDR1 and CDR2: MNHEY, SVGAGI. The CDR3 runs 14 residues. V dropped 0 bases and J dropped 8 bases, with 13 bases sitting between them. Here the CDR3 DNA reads TGTGCCAGCAGTTACTCGACTGGGGCTGACGGCTACACCTTC. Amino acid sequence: CASSYSTGADGYTF.

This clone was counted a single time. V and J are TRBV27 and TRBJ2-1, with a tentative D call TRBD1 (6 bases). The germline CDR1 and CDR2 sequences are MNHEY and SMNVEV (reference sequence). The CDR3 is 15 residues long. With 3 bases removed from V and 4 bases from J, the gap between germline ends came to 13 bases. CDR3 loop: CASSFWQGKYNEQFF. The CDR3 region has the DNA TGTGCCAGCAGTTTCTGGCAGGGGAAATACAATGAGCAGTTCTTC.

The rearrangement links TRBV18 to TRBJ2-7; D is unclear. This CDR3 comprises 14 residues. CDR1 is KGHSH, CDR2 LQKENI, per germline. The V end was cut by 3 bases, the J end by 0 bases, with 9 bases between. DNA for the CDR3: TGTGCCAGCTCACCTTTCGCCAGCTCCTACGAGCAGTACTTC. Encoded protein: CASSPFASSYEQYF.

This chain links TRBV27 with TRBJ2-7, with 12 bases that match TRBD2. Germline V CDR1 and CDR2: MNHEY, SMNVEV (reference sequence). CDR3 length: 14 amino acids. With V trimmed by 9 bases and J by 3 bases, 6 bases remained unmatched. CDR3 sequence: CASLLAGGIYEQYF. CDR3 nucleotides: TGTGCCAGTCTCCTAGCGGGAGGGATCTACGAGCAGTACTTC.

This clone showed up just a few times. The CDR3 loop reads CASRRSGGAIETQYF. The CDR3 nucleotides read TGTGCCAGCAGGAGGAGCGGGGGGGCCATAGAGACCCAGTACTTC. The rearrangement uses TRBV2 and TRBJ2-5, with TRBD2 identical over 10 bases. The CDR3 is made up of 15 amino acids. The V gene end was trimmed by 6 bases and the J gene end by 4 bases; junction bases not matched to a gene: 8. The germline V gene has CDR1 SNHLY and CDR2 FYNNEI.